This T cell receptor beta chain was recovered during a study of T cells in Graves' hyperthyroidism and ophthalmopathy. With 1 base removed from V and 5 bases from J, the gap between germline ends came to 6 bases. From germline, CDR1 is MNHEY and CDR2 SMNVEV (reference sequence). CDR3 length equals 13 residues. This clonotype was seen at least ten times. The antigen remains unidentified. RNA transcripts were the template for amplifying TCR beta CDR3 regions. Initially, a first-round RT-PCR of the TCR CDR3 employed the HTBI primer set. TCRdb re-derived calls from the multiplex PCR reads in MiXCR, one entry per CDR3 protein. The sample contains a few hundred thousand distinct CDR3 sequences, about 14% of which appear only once. The study enrolled patients aged 18 to 65 with newly diagnosed hyperthyroidism of under 2 months' duration. Ahead of any ophthalmopathy symptoms, the blood sample was obtained at the first diagnosis of hyperthyroidism.

Notes on the study in general: Ophthalmopathy onset followed model prediction by a median about six months.

This chain links TRBV27 with TRBJ2-1; unclear D gene. The origin of this receptor is a woman aged 40 to 50 with Graves' hyperthyroidism that later progressed to Graves' ophthalmopathy. The specimen was blood. The CDR3 protein is CASSLLPDNEQFF. The CDR3 DNA sequence: TGTGCCAGCAGTTTATTGCCTGACAATGAGCAGTTCTTC.